One sample yielded the 10 T cell receptor beta chains listed below, sequenced in a study of T cell responses to AZD1222 COVID-19 vaccine. TCRdb keeps only in-frame clones here, not all; method: immunoSEQ multiplex PCR. The sample records roughly 150,000 clones, 80% to 90% being singletons. The sequencing here drew on peripheral blood, taken on day 0 of AZD1222 vaccination. These receptors originate from an adult in good health.

This sequence joins TRBV5-1 and TRBJ2-1, with TRBD1 matching over 8 bases. The CDR3 extends over 16 amino acids. Germline CDR1 is SGHRS and CDR2 is YFSETQ. V shed 2 bases, J shed 6 bases, and the junction held 10 bases outside the gene matches. The CDR3 DNA follows: TGCGCCAGCAGCTTTTTTGGACAGGGTCCCTCCAATGAGCAGTTCTTC. Residues: CASSFFGQGPSNEQFF.

This chain joins TRBV2 and TRBJ1-4; D not resolved. The germline V and J ends were trimmed by 4 bases and 8 bases, with 11 bases remaining between them. Looked up from germline, CDR1 is SNHLY and CDR2 is FYNNEI. This CDR3 contains 13 residues. The CDR3 sequence is CASSGQVGEKLFF. The CDR3 DNA is TGTGCCAGCAGTGGGCAAGTGGGAGAAAAACTGTTTTTT.

V is TRBV7-9 and J is TRBJ1-6, with unresolved D. Germline loops: CDR1 SEHNR, CDR2 FQNEAQ (reference sequence). The CDR3 is made up of 15 amino acids. The V end lost 5 bases, the J end lost 2 bases, and 10 bases lay between the germline ends. The CDR3 DNA is TGTGCCAGCAGCCTAGACACGACCTATAATTCACCCCTCCACTTT. As protein: CASSLDTTYNSPLHF. The complete variable domain, with remaining parts taken from reference TRBV7-9 and TRBJ1-6, reads DTGVSQNPRHKITKRGQNVTFRCDPISEHNRLYWYRQTLGQGPEFLTYFQNEAQLEKSRLLSDRFSAERPKGSFSTLEIQRTEQGDSAMYLCASSLDTTYNSPLHFGNGTRLTVT.

This rearrangement joins TRBV2 to TRBJ1-5; D unresolved. Germline V gene data show CDR1 as SNHLY and CDR2 as FYNNEI. Trimming removed 6 bases from V and 7 bases from J, with 13 bases in between. The CDR3 is made up of 13 amino acids. The DNA of the CDR3 is TGTGCCAGCAGGGGGTTCCTGAGGCAGCCCCAGCATTTT. Amino acids: CASRGFLRQPQHF.

This chain uses TRBV2 with TRBJ1-5, with D maybe TRBD1 (6 bases). There are 15 residues in the CDR3. The germline gives CDR1 SNHLY, CDR2 FYNNEI. Trimming shortened V by 6 bases and J by 4 bases, and 16 bases separated the two germline ends. As DNA, the CDR3 is TGTGCCAGCAGCCTCACAGGGATTTCGAATCAGCCCCAGCATTTT. Protein sequence: CASSLTGISNQPQHF.

CDR3 region: CASSYRDKLNEKLFF. DNA for the CDR3: TGTGCCAGCAGTTACCGGGACAAGCTTAATGAAAAACTGTTTTTT. The chain recombines TRBV2 with TRBJ1-4; maybe TRBD1 (6 bases). CDR3 size: 15 residues. CDR1 and CDR2 (germline): SNHLY, FYNNEI. Trimming took 5 bases from V and 4 from J, leaving 14 bases between them. The full variable domain, in which reference TRBV2 and TRBJ1-4 provide the parts outside the CDR3, is EPEVTQTPSHQVTQMGQEVILRCVPISNHLYFYWYRQILGQKVEFLVSFYNNEISEKSEIFDDQFSVERPDGSNFTLKIRSTKLEDSAMYFCASSYRDKLNEKLFFGSGTQLSVL.

This chain joins TRBV2 and TRBJ1-6, with TRBD1 as a possible D gene (6 bases). The CDR3 spans 15 residues. In germline, CDR1 is SNHLY, CDR2 FYNNEI. Trimming pared 6 bases from V and 0 bases from J, leaving 9 bases between. The CDR3 bases are TGTGCCAGCAGCGAACAGGGCTCCTATAATTCACCCCTCCACTTT. Its protein is CASSEQGSYNSPLHF.

The CDR3 coding sequence is TGTGCCATCAGTGGGGGCAGGAATAACACTGAAGCTTTCTTT. Translated: CAISGGRNNTEAFF. This chain uses TRBV10-3 with TRBJ1-1; D may be TRBD1 (5 bases). CDR1 ENHRY and CDR2 SYGVKD come from the germline V gene. The germline V and J ends were trimmed by 4 bases and 2 bases, with 11 bases remaining between them. CDR3 length equals 14 residues.

Only one count was recorded for this clone. The rearrangement joins TRBV6-2 or TRBV6-3 to TRBJ1-2, with 9 bases matching TRBD1. V dropped 6 bases and J dropped 4; count of bases not matched to a gene: 9. Germline CDR1 and CDR2: MNHEY and SVGEGT. This CDR3 has 15 amino acids. The CDR3 loop reads CASSSGRQGVYGYTF. The CDR3 DNA follows: TGTGCCAGCAGCTCCGGTCGACAGGGGGTCTATGGCTACACCTTC.

This clone was recorded a few times. The chain uses TRBV23-1 and TRBJ1-5; a weak D match, TRBD1 (6 bases). TRBV23-1 is assigned to the ORF class and has an uncertain function. The CDR3 covers 16 residues. V lost 5 bases to trimming and J lost 5 bases, with 19 bases between them. The CDR3 sequence: CASSALSGGPHQPQHF. Written as DNA, the CDR3 is TGCGCCAGCAGTGCCCTCTCGGGGGGGCCCCATCAGCCCCAGCATTTT.